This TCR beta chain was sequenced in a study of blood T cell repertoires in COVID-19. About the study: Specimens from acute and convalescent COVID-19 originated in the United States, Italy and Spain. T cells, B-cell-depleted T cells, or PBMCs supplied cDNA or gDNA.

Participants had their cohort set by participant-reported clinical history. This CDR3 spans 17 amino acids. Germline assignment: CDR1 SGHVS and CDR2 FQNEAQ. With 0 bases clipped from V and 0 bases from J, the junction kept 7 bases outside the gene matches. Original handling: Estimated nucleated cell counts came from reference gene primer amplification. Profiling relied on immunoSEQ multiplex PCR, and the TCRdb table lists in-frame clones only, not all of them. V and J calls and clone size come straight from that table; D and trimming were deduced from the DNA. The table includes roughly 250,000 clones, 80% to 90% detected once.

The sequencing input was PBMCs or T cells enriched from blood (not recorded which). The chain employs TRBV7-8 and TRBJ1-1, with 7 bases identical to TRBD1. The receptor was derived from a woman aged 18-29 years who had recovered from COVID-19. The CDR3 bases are TGTGCCAGCAGCTTAGCCTGGGACAGAGTTTTGAACACTGAAGCTTTCTTT. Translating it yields CASSLAWDRVLNTEAFF.